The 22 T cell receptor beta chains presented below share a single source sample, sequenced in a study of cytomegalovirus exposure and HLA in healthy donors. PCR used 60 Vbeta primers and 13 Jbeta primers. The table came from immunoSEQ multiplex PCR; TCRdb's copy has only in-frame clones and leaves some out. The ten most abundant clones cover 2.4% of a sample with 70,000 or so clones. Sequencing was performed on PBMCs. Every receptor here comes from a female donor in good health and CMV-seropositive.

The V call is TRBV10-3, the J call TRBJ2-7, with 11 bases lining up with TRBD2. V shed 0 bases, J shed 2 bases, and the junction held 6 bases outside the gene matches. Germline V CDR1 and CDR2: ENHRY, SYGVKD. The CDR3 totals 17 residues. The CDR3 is CAISESLAGGPPYEQYF. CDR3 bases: TGTGCCATCAGTGAGTCGCTAGCGGGAGGTCCCCCCTACGAGCAGTACTTC.

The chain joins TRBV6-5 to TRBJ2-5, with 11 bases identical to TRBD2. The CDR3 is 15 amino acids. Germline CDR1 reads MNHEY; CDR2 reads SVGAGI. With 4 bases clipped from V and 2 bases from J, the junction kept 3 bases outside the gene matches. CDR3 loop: CASSSTSGEQETQYF. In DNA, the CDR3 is TGTGCCAGCAGTTCGACTAGCGGGGAACAAGAGACCCAGTACTTC.

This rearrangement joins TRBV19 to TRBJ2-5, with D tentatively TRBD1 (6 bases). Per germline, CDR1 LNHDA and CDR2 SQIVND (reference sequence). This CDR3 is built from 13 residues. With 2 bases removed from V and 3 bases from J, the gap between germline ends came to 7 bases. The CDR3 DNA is TGTGCCAGTAGTATATGGACAGAAGAGACCCAGTACTTC. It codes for CASSIWTEETQYF.

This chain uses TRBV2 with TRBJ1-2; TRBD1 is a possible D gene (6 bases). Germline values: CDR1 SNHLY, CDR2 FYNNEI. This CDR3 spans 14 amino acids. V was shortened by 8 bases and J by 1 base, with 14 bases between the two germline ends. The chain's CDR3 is CASSPRGINYGYTF. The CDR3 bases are TGTGCCAGCTCACCTAGGGGGATTAACTATGGCTACACCTTC.

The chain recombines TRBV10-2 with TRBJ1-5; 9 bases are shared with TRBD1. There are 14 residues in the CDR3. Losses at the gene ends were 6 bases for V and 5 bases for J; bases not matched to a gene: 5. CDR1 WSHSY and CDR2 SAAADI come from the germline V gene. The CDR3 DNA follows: TGCGCCAGCAGCCCGGGACAGGGTGATCAGCCCCAGCATTTT. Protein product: CASSPGQGDQPQHF.

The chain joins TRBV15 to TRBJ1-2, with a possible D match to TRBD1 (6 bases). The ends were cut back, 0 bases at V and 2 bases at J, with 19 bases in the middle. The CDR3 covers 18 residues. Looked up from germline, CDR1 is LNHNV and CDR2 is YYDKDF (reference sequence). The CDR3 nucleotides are TGTGCCACCAGCAGAGAGGGGGACACCTTAATGGTGAACTATGGCTACACCTTC. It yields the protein CATSREGDTLMVNYGYTF.

The CDR3 DNA is TGTGCCAGCAGCGGTACGAGGTCTAGCGGCTATGGGGAGCAGTACTTC. It is translated as CASSGTRSSGYGEQYF. The V gene is TRBV9, the J gene TRBJ2-7, with TRBD2 matching over 7 bases. Germline loops: CDR1 SGDLS, CDR2 YYNGEE. This CDR3 is built from 16 residues. With V trimmed by 3 bases and J by 7 bases, 16 bases remained unmatched.

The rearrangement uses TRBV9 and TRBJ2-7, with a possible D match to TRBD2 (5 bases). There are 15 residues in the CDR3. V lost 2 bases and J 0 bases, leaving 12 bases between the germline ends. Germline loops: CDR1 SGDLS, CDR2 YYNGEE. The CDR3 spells CASSVSGTSSYEQYF. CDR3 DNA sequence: TGTGCCAGCAGCGTCTCGGGTACTAGCTCCTACGAGCAGTACTTC. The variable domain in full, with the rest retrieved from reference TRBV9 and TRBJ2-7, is DSGVTQTPKHLITATGQRVTLRCSPRSGDLSVYWYQQSLDQGLQFLIQYYNGEERAKGNILERFSAQQFPDLHSELNLSSLELGDSALYFCASSVSGTSSYEQYFGPGTRLTVT.

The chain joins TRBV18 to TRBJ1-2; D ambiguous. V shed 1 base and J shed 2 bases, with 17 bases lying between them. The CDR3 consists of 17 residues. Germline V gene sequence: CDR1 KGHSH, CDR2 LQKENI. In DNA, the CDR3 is TGTGCCAGCTCACCACGGCTTGTCCAGGAGGCCAACTATGGCTACACCTTC. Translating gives CASSPRLVQEANYGYTF.

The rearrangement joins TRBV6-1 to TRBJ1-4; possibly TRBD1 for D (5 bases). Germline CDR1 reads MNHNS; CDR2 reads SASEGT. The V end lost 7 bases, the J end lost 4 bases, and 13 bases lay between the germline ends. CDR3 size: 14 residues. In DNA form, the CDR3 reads TGTGCCAGCACCACAGGCAGACTTAATGAAAAACTGTTTTTT. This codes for CASTTGRLNEKLFF.

The CDR3 DNA is TGTGCCAGCAGTGGGGGGCGGGGGGACAGCATCGGAACCTACGAGCAGTACTTC. Its translation is CASSGGRGDSIGTYEQYF. The chain employs TRBV25-1 and TRBJ2-7, with D maybe TRBD2 (8 bases). V lost 4 bases to trimming and J lost 2 bases, with 24 bases between them. CDR3 length: 18 amino acids. Germline assignment: CDR1 MGHDK and CDR2 SYGVNS.

This chain's CDR3 is CASSVGGGPTDTQYF. In DNA, the CDR3 is TGTGCCAGCAGTGTTGGGGGAGGGCCGACAGATACGCAGTATTTT. The gene calls are TRBV6-4 and TRBJ2-3; the match to TRBD2 covers 7 bases. Germline lookup yields CDR1 MRHNA and CDR2 SNTAGT. This CDR3 comprises 15 residues. The V gene end was trimmed by 4 bases and the J gene end by 3 bases; junction bases not matched to a gene: 7.

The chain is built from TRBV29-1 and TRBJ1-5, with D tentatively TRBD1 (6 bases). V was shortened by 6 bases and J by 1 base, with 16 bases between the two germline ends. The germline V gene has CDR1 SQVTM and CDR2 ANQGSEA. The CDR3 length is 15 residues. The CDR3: CSVASGEGSNQPQHF. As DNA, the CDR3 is TGCAGCGTCGCCTCAGGGGAAGGGAGCAATCAGCCCCAGCATTTT.

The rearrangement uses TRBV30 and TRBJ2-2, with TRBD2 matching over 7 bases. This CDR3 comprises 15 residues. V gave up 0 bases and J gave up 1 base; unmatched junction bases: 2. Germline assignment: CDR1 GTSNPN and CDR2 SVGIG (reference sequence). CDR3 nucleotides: TGTGCCTGGAGTGTAGGACTAGAGAACACCGGGGAGCTGTTTTTT. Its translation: CAWSVGLENTGELFF.

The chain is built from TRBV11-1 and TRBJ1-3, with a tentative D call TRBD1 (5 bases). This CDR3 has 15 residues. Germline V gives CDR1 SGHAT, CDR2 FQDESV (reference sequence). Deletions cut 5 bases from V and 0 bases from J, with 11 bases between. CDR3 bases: TGTGCCAGCAGCCTAGACGACAGCTCTGGAAACACCATATATTTT. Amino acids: CASSLDDSSGNTIYF. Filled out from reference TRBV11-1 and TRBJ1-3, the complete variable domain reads EAEVAQSPRYKITEKSQAVAFWCDPISGHATLYWYRQILGQGPELLVQFQDESVVDDSQLPKDRFSAERLKGVDSTLKIQPAELGDSAMYLCASSLDDSSGNTIYFGEGSWLTVV.

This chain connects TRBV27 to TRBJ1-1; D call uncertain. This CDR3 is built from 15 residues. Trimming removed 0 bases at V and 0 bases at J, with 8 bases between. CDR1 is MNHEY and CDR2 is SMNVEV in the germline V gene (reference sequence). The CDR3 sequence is CASSLSRVMNTEAFF. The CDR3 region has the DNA TGTGCCAGCAGTTTATCGAGGGTGATGAACACTGAAGCTTTCTTT.

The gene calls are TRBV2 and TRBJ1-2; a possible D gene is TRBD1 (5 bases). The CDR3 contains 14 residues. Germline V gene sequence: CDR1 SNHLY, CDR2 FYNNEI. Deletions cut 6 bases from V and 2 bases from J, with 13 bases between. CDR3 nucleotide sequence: TGTGCCAGCAGAGTAACAGGAACCAACTATGGCTACACCTTC. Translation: CASRVTGTNYGYTF.

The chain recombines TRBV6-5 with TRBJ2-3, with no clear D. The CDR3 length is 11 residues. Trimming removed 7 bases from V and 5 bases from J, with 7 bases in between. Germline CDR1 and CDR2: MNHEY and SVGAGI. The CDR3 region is CASTNRDTQYF. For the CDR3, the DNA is TGTGCCAGCACCAACAGAGATACGCAGTATTTT.

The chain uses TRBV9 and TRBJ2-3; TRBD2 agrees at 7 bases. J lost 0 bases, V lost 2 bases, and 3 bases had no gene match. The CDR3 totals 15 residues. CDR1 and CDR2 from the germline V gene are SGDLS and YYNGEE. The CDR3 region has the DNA TGTGCCAGCAGCGTTAGCGGGTCGAGCACAGATACGCAGTATTTT. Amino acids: CASSVSGSSTDTQYF.

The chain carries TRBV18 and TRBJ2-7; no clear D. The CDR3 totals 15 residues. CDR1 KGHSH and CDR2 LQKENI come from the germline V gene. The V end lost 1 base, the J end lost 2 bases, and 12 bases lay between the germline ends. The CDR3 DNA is TGTGCCAGCTCACCACGCGGCCCCGACCCCTACGAGCAGTACTTC. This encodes CASSPRGPDPYEQYF.

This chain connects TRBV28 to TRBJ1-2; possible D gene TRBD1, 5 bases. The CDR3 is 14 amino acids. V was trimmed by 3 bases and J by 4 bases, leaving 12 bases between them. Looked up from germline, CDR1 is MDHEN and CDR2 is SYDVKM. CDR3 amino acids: CASSLEGTAYGYTF. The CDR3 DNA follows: TGTGCCAGCAGTTTGGAGGGGACGGCCTATGGCTACACCTTC.

The CDR3 loop reads CASSANTGVNTEAFF. DNA of the CDR3: TGTGCCAGCTCAGCAAATACAGGGGTGAACACTGAAGCTTTCTTT. The chain uses TRBV18 and TRBJ1-1; 7 bases fit TRBD1. CDR1 is KGHSH, CDR2 LQKENI, per germline. The CDR3 loop spans 15 amino acids. V shed 5 bases, J shed 0 bases, and the junction held 6 bases outside the gene matches.